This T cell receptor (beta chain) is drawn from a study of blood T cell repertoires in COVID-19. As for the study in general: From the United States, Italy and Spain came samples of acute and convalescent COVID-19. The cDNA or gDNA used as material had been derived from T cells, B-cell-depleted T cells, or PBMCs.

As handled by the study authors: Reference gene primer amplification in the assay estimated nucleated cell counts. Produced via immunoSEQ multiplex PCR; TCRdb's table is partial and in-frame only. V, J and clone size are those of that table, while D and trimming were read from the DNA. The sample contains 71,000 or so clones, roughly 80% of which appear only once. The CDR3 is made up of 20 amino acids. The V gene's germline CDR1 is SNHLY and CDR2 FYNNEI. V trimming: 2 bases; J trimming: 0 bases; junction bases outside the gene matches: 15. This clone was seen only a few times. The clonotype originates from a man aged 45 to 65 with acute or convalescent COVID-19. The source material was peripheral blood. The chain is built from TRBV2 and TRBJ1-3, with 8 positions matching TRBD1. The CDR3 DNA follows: TGTGCCAGCAGTGAATTAGGACCAGGGGGCTTTGGGAACTCTGGAAACACCATATATTTT. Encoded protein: CASSELGPGGFGNSGNTIYF.